This passage covers 25 T cell receptor beta chains from one sample sequenced in a study of identical twins. In TCRdb, the 5' RACE reads were re-called with MiXCR into one record per CDR3 protein. The sample shows under 800,000 distinct CDR3 sequences, approximately 21% of them seen only once. This same sample was also part of a study on T cells expressing NK-cell markers.

Material for sequencing was PBMCs. The receptors come from a woman between 18 and 29 years old in good health.

This clonotype was counted only a few times. The chain recombines TRBV12-3 or TRBV12-4 with TRBJ1-2; no clear D gene. Trimming removed 6 bases at V and 8 bases at J, with 13 bases between. This CDR3 spans 12 amino acids. The CDR3 here is CASSRDIFGYTF. The CDR3 DNA sequence: TGTGCCAGCAGCCGCGACATTTTCGGCTACACCTTC.

This clonotype was observed at least ten times. This chain links TRBV29-1 with TRBJ2-4; D remains unclear. Germline V gives CDR1 SQVTM, CDR2 ANQGSEA. This CDR3 has 13 amino acids. Trimming removed 1 base from V and 0 bases from J, with 4 bases in between. Written as DNA, the CDR3 is TGCAGCGTTGAAGTGGGAGCCAAAAACATTCAGTACTTC. Amino acid sequence: CSVEVGAKNIQYF. Complete variable domain (other parts from reference TRBV29-1 and TRBJ2-4): SAVISQKPSRDICQRGTSLTIQCQVDSQVTMMFWYRQQPGQSLTLIATANQGSEATYESGFVIDKFPISRPNLTFSTLTVSNMSPEDSSIYLCSVEVGAKNIQYFGAGTRLSVL.

The sample holds a few counts of this clonotype. This chain's CDR3 is CAISEEEAGGRNEQFF. The DNA for the CDR3 is TGTGCCATCAGTGAGGAGGAAGCGGGGGGACGCAATGAGCAGTTCTTC. This chain links TRBV10-3 with TRBJ2-1, with 9 bases identical to TRBD2. Germline CDR1 reads ENHRY; CDR2 reads SYGVKD. V was pared by 2 bases and J by 6 bases, with 8 bases of the junction left unmatched. CDR3 length: 16 amino acids.

This rearrangement joins TRBV3-1 to TRBJ2-2; tentative D call: TRBD2 (6 bases). V was pared by 4 bases and J by 4 bases, with 13 bases between. Germline values: CDR1 LGHDT, CDR2 YNNKEL (reference sequence). The CDR3 is 15 residues long. CDR3 protein: CASSPGVLGTGELFF. CDR3 in DNA: TGTGCCAGCAGCCCGGGGGTTCTTGGCACCGGGGAGCTGTTTTTT. Full variable domain (outside the CDR3, taken from reference TRBV3-1 and TRBJ2-2): DTAVSQTPKYLVTQMGNDKSIKCEQNLGHDTMYWYKQDSKKFLKIMFSYNNKELIINETVPNRFSPKSPDKAHLNLHINSLELGDSAVYFCASSPGVLGTGELFFGEGSRLTVL.

The rearrangement uses TRBV20-1 and TRBJ1-6, with 11 bases lining up with TRBD1. The V gene's germline CDR1 is DFQATT and CDR2 SNEGSKA (reference sequence). Trimming took 5 bases from V and 7 from J; bases not matched to a gene: 7. The CDR3 covers 15 residues. Here the CDR3 reads CSAPEGTGGNSPLHF. In DNA, the CDR3 is TGCAGTGCTCCCGAAGGGACAGGGGGGAATTCACCCCTCCACTTT.

CDR3 nucleotides: TGTGCCAGCAGTTACGACGGGACCCTCAACTATGGCTACACCTTC. The encoded protein is CASSYDGTLNYGYTF. The rearrangement links TRBV6-5 to TRBJ1-2; possibly TRBD1 for D (5 bases). Between the trimmed V and J ends, which lost 2 bases and 2 bases, there was a span of 12 bases. Germline V gene sequence: CDR1 MNHEY, CDR2 SVGAGI. The CDR3 has 15 residues.

This clonotype was counted a few times. The V and J genes are TRBV5-1 and TRBJ2-5; no firm D call. Between the trimmed V and J ends, which lost 0 bases and 9 bases, there was a span of 9 bases. The V gene's germline CDR1 is SGHRS and CDR2 YFSETQ. CDR3 length: 12 residues. The DNA for the CDR3 is TGCGCCAGCAGCTTGGCCGCAGGACCCCAGTACTTC. Its translation: CASSLAAGPQYF.

This clonotype was detected a few times. CDR3 bases: TGCAGTGCTAGAGATCGACGGATGAACACTGAAGCTTTCTTT. The encoded protein is CSARDRRMNTEAFF. The chain carries TRBV20-1 and TRBJ1-1; D not resolved. Germline V CDR1 and CDR2: DFQATT, SNEGSKA (reference sequence). The CDR3 is 14 amino acids. V was clipped by 0 bases and J by 0 bases, with 8 bases between them.

About this clonotype: Since a much larger clone is just one base distant, this may be a read error. This rearrangement joins TRBV5-4 to TRBJ2-7; D is uncertain. The CDR3 is made up of 12 amino acids. Germline V gene lookup returns CDR1 SGHNT and CDR2 YYREEE (reference sequence). Trimming cost V 5 bases and J 5 bases, with 11 bases left between them. The CDR3 is CASSSMGNEQYF. The CDR3 DNA reads TGTGCCAGCAGTTCAATGGGGAACGAGCAGTACTTC.

The chain couples TRBV20-1 to TRBJ2-1, with a weak D call TRBD2 (6 bases). The CDR3 runs to 15 residues. The V and J ends lost 3 bases and 4 bases respectively, with 16 bases between them. The germline V gene has CDR1 DFQATT and CDR2 SNEGSKA (reference sequence). The DNA for the CDR3 is TGCAGTGCTAGCCTCCTAGCGTCGCCTTACAATGAGCAGTTCTTC. Its protein product is CSASLLASPYNEQFF.

This sequence joins TRBV27 and TRBJ2-7; D is undetermined. CDR1 is MNHEY, CDR2 SMNVEV, per germline (reference sequence). The CDR3 spans 14 residues. The V end was cut by 5 bases, the J end by 4 bases, with 15 bases between. The CDR3 nucleotides are TGTGCCAGCAGTCGACTCAGAACCGATTACGAGCAGTACTTC. Residues: CASSRLRTDYEQYF.

The V gene is TRBV20-1, the J gene TRBJ2-3; no clear D gene. There are 13 residues in the CDR3. The germline CDR1 and CDR2 sequences are DFQATT and SNEGSKA (reference sequence). Trimming shortened V by 8 bases and J by 1 base, and 13 bases separated the two germline ends. The CDR3, as DNA: TGCAGTCTGTCGGCAGCAGGCACAGATACGCAGTATTTT. It is translated as CSLSAAGTDTQYF.

The V gene is TRBV5-1, the J gene TRBJ2-5, with TRBD2 matching 8 bases. The CDR3 sequence is 15 residues long. The V and J ends lost 1 base and 4 bases, in that order; junction bases with no gene match: 6. Germline V gives CDR1 SGHRS, CDR2 YFSETQ. CDR3 DNA: TGCGCCAGCAGCTTGTATGGTAGCGGGATAGAGACCCAGTACTTC. Translation: CASSLYGSGIETQYF.

The J gene is TRBJ2-7, the V gene TRBV4-3, with TRBD2 matching 8 bases. Germline-derived CDR1 and CDR2 are LGHNA and YSLEER. The CDR3 loop spans 15 amino acids. V lost 0 bases, J lost 4 bases, and 5 bases stayed unmatched. In nucleotides, the CDR3 is TGCGCCAGCAGCCAAGATCTAGCGGGCCCTTACGAGCAGTACTTC. Its translation: CASSQDLAGPYEQYF.

This chain joins TRBV4-3 and TRBJ2-7, with 7 bases that match TRBD1. CDR3 length: 15 amino acids. Germline V gene lookup returns CDR1 LGHNA and CDR2 YSLEER. J lost 3 bases, V lost 4 bases, and 9 bases had no gene match. CDR3 DNA sequence: TGCGCCAGCAGCCGGGGGACAGATTCTCTCTACGAGCAGTACTTC. The encoded protein is CASSRGTDSLYEQYF.

The gene calls are TRBV3-1 and TRBJ2-7; 8 bases match TRBD1. J gave up 3 bases and V 4 bases, and 5 bases lay outside the gene matches. The germline V gene encodes CDR1 LGHDT and CDR2 YNNKEL (reference sequence). The CDR3 extends over 14 amino acids. In DNA form, the CDR3 reads TGTGCCAGCAGCCCCCGACAGGGGTTCTACGAGCAGTACTTC. It yields the protein CASSPRQGFYEQYF.

The CDR3 DNA sequence: TGTGCCAGCAGCCGTACCAGCGGGTACTCCTACGAGCAGTACTTC. Its protein is CASSRTSGYSYEQYF. The rearrangement uses TRBV3-1 and TRBJ2-7; possibly TRBD2 for D (6 bases). V shed 4 bases and J shed 0 bases, with 13 bases lying between them. CDR3 length: 15 residues. In germline, CDR1 is LGHDT, CDR2 YNNKEL (reference sequence).

This clonotype was seen repeatedly, ten times or more. V usage is TRBV20-1 and J usage is TRBJ1-2, with 8 bases lining up with TRBD1. V shed 3 bases, J shed 8 bases, and the junction held 8 bases outside the gene matches. The CDR3 contains 13 residues. Germline V gene data show CDR1 as DFQATT and CDR2 as SNEGSKA (reference sequence). The CDR3 sequence is CSARRQGSGGYTF. The CDR3, as DNA: TGCAGTGCTAGGCGACAGGGGTCTGGAGGCTACACCTTC.

V gene TRBV5-1 combines with J gene TRBJ2-1; TRBD2 matches 7 bases. The CDR3 covers 16 residues. The germline V gene encodes CDR1 SGHRS and CDR2 YFSETQ. Trimming cost V 0 bases and J 3 bases; bases outside gene matches: 6. The CDR3 protein is CASSLARAGDYNEQFF. In DNA, the CDR3 is TGCGCCAGCAGCTTGGCCCGGGCGGGGGACTACAATGAGCAGTTCTTC.

The CDR3 DNA follows: TGCAGTGCTAGGGTTTCAGGGGGTGGGTACGAGCAGTACTTC. This gives the protein CSARVSGGGYEQYF. V usage is TRBV20-1 and J usage is TRBJ2-7, with 7 positions matching TRBD1. The CDR3 loop spans 14 amino acids. Germline CDR1 and CDR2: DFQATT and SNEGSKA (reference sequence). With 3 bases clipped from V and 4 bases from J, the junction kept 9 bases outside the gene matches.

The table lists this clonotype with a few counts. The rearrangement joins TRBV29-1 to TRBJ2-7; TRBD1 matches at 7 bases. Germline V gives CDR1 SQVTM, CDR2 ANQGSEA. The trim removed 5 bases at V and 6 bases at J, leaving 4 bases unmatched. The CDR3 contains 11 residues. CDR3: CSVSYRGEQYF. The CDR3 DNA follows: TGCAGCGTTTCCTACAGGGGCGAGCAGTACTTC.

This clonotype was recorded a few times. The rearrangement uses TRBV15 and TRBJ2-7; the match to TRBD2 covers 8 bases. Germline trimming cut 3 bases from V and 5 bases from J; bases unmatched to any gene: 6. Per the germline V gene, CDR1 is LNHNV and CDR2 is YYDKDF (reference sequence). CDR3 length: 14 residues. The chain's CDR3 is CATSRLTSGDEQYF. CDR3 in DNA: TGTGCCACCAGCAGGCTAACTAGCGGCGACGAGCAGTACTTC.

The gene calls are TRBV20-1 and TRBJ2-2, with D hard to call. The CDR3 runs to 14 residues. CDR1 is DFQATT and CDR2 is SNEGSKA in the germline V gene (reference sequence). Trimming removed 3 bases at V and 6 bases at J, with 14 bases between. CDR3 DNA: TGCAGTGCTAGTGGGCAGGCCCAGGCCGGGGAGCTGTTTTTT. Its protein is CSASGQAQAGELFF.

The CDR3 bases are TGCAGTGCTAGTAACAGCGGGGGGGCCAGGGATACGCAGTATTTT. This encodes CSASNSGGARDTQYF. The chain joins TRBV20-1 to TRBJ2-3, with 10 bases aligning to TRBD2. V lost 3 bases and J lost 6; bases outside the gene matches: 9. CDR1 is DFQATT, CDR2 SNEGSKA, per germline (reference sequence). The CDR3 has 15 amino acids.

This clonotype was picked up a small number of times. This chain uses TRBV6-5 with TRBJ2-3; D is undetermined. In germline, CDR1 is MNHEY, CDR2 SVGAGI. This CDR3 spans 11 amino acids. V gave up 8 bases and J gave up 7 bases, with 10 bases separating them. CDR3 coding DNA: TGTGCCAGCTTGTACGACCATACGCAGTATTTT. Its protein product is CASLYDHTQYF.